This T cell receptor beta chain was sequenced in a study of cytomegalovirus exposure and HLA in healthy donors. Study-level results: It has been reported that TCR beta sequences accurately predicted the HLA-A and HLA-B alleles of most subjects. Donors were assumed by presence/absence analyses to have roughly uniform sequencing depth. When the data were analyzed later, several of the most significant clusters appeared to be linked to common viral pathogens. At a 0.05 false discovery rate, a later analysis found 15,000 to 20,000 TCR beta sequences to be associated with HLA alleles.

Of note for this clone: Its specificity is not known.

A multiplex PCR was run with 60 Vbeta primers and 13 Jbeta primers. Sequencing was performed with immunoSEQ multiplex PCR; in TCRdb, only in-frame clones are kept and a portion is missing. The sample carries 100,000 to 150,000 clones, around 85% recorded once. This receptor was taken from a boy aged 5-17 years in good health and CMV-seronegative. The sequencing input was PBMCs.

The CDR3 coding sequence is TGTGCCAGTAGTATATCAACTAACACCGGGGAGCTGTTTTTT. This translates into CASSISTNTGELFF. The rearrangement joins TRBV19 to TRBJ2-2, with unresolved D. This CDR3 region has 14 residues. Deletions cut 2 bases from V and 2 bases from J, with 6 bases between. Per germline, CDR1 LNHDA and CDR2 SQIVND (reference sequence).